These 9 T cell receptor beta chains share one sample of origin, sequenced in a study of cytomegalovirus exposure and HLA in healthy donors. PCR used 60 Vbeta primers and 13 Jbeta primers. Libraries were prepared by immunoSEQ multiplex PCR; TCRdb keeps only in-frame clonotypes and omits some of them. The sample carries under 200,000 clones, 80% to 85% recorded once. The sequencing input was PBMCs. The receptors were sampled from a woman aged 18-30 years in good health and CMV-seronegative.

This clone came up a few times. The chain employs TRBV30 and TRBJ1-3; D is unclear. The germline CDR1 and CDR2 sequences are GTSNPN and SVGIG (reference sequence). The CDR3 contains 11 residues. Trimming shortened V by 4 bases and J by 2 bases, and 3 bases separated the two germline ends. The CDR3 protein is CAWTAGNTIYF. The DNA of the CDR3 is TGTGCCTGGACGGCTGGAAACACCATATATTTT.

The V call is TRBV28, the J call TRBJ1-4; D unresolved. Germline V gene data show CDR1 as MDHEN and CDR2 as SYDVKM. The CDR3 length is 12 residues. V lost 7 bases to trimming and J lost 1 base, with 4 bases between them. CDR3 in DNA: TGTGCCAGCACGGGAACTAATGAAAAACTGTTTTTT. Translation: CASTGTNEKLFF.

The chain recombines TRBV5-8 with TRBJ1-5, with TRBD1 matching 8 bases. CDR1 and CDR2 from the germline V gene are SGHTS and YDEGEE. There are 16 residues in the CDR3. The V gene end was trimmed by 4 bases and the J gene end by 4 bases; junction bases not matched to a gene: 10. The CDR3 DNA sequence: TGTGCCAGCAGCCTAGACAGGGGACGAAGGAATCAGCCCCAGCATTTT. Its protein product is CASSLDRGRRNQPQHF.

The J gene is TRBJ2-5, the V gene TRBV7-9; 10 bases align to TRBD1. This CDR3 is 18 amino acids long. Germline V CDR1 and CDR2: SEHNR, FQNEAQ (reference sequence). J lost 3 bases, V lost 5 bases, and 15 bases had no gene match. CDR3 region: CASSERQGAWRGEETQYF. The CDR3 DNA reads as TGTGCCAGCAGCGAGAGACAGGGGGCCTGGCGGGGGGAAGAGACCCAGTACTTC. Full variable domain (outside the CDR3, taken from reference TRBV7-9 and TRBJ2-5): DTGVSQNPRHKITKRGQNVTFRCDPISEHNRLYWYRQTLGQGPEFLTYFQNEAQLEKSRLLSDRFSAERPKGSFSTLEIQRTEQGDSAMYLCASSERQGAWRGEETQYFGPGTRLLVL.

The CDR3 is CASSFARGTEAFF. The CDR3 DNA reads as TGTGCCAGCAGCTTTGCCAGGGGTACTGAAGCTTTCTTT. The V gene is TRBV7-2, the J gene TRBJ1-1; tentative D call: TRBD1 (6 bases). The length of the CDR3 is 13 residues. CDR1 and CDR2 (germline): SGHTA, FQGNSA. V lost 3 bases, J lost 5 bases, and 10 bases lay in between. Looking up the rest from reference TRBV7-2 and TRBJ1-1 gives the full variable domain: GAGVSQSPSNKVTEKGKDVELRCDPISGHTALYWYRQSLGQGLEFLIYFQGNSAPDKSGLPSDRFSAERTGGSVSTLTIQRTQQEDSAVYLCASSFARGTEAFFGQGTRLTVV.

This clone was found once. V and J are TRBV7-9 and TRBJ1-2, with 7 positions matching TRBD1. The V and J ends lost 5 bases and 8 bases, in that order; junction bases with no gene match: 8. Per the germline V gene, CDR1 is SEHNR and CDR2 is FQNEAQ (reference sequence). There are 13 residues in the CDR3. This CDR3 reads CASSVVTGRGYTF. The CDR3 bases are TGTGCCAGCAGCGTGGTGACAGGGCGCGGCTACACCTTC.

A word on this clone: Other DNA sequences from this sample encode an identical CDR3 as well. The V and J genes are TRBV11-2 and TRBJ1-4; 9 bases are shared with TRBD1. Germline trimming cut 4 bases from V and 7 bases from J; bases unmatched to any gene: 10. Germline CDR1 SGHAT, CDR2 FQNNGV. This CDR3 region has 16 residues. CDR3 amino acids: CASSSARDRVIEKLFF. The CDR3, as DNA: TGTGCCAGCAGCTCCGCCCGGGACAGGGTTATTGAAAAACTGTTTTTT.

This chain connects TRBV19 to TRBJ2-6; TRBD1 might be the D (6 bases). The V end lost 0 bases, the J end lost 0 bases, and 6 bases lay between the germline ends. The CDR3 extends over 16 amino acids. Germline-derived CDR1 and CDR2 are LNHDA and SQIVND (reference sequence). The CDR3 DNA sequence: TGTGCCAGTAGTATAGAAGGGGGCTCTGGGGCCAACGTCCTGACTTTC. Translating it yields CASSIEGGSGANVLTF.

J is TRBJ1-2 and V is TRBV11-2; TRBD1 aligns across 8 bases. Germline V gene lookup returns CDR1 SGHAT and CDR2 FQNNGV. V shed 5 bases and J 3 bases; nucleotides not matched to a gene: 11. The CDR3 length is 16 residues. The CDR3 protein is CASSPGQEGVYYGYTF. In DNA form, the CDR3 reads TGTGCCAGCAGCCCGGGACAGGAGGGTGTTTACTATGGCTACACCTTC.